This T cell receptor beta chain was sequenced in a study of shared clonotypes between healthy human individuals (dated by TCRdb to 2020 to 2021). Describing the broader study: The cohort included a few men and a couple of women between 18 and 49 years of age. Leukapheresis yielded between about 0.85 and 9 billion PBMCs per donor. The study deeply sequenced blood TCR repertoires of about 5 healthy adults to estimate repertoire size and the extent of clonotype sharing between individuals. Different laboratories and diverse techniques were used to prepare libraries and sequence TCR repertoires, to increase sequencing depth and limit assay-specific biases. Summary of the overall study and its limitations: Sampling was restricted to blood, and TCR repertoires in tissue are likely to differ from TCR repertoires in blood. Pairwise subsampling led to the expectation that sequencing depth would affect the degree of clonotype sharing among donors. Because the study included a small number of donors, the genetic and exposure-history diversity represented was limited.

Using the deep immunoSEQ assay, multiplex PCR amplified TCR CDR3 regions from genomic DNA. For each cell subset, the extracted genomic DNA was distributed evenly across all wells of several immunoSEQ 96-well plates, and each plate served as one replicate. Each replicate PCR for unsorted PBMC received roughly 0.3 ug genomic DNA, equal to 30,000 or so T cell genomes. Unsorted PBMC genomic DNA was sequenced across ten immunoSEQ deep assay plates. Purified libraries were quantified with a Qubit 3.0 fluorometer, sized on a Bioanalyzer 2100, and re-quantified with the KAPA Library Quantification kit. Every immunoSEQ 96-well plate was sequenced on a dedicated single-read 150-cycle Illumina NextSeq 550 flow cell. In the paper's pipeline: Because only junctional sequences without quality scores were contained in the immunoSEQ output, filtering matching that applied to full-length reads could not be performed. Sequences were annotated with PyIR, a Python wrapper for IgBLAST v1.9, using IMGT germline references to assign V/J genes and CDR3. Reads were filtered out if the reads had weak V/J assignments (E-value above 1e-6), no CDR3, stop codons, out-of-frame junctions, or ambiguous translated residues. A V3J clonotype was defined by an identical inferred V gene, J gene, and CDR3 amino acid sequence. The percentage overlap between two repertoires was calculated by dividing the number of shared unique clonotypes by the size of the smaller repertoire. Richness of each repertoire was evaluated using RTK rarefaction, the Chao1 estimator, and Recon v2.1 estimates of unobserved clonotypes. TCRdb obtained this table from immuneACCESS and retained in-frame rearrangements with V and J assigned. These tables miss some clones; where compared with another copy, unresolved V genes account for less than half of the shortfall, and the remainder is unexplained. The DNA gave D and trimming, while V, J and clone size come from that table. For this sample there are about 480,000 clones; 79% appear just once. Approximately 12% of the sample rests with the top ten.

The donors were healthy, HIV-negative adults who had no recently reported acute infections or vaccinations. Every donor was a Caucasian adult residing in Nashville, Tennessee, USA. For unsorted samples, about 85 million PBMCs were counted and genomic DNA was extracted with the QIAamp DNA Blood Mini kit. After blood collection by leukapheresis, PBMCs were isolated using Ficoll-Histopaque density gradient centrifugation and then cryopreserved in the vapor phase of liquid nitrogen. The germline V gene yields SGDLS for CDR1 and YYNGEE for CDR2. Unmatched junction bases come to 4, with V trimmed by 0 bases and J by 7 bases. Including the terminal cysteine and phenylalanine, the CDR3 comprises 14 residues. Only the CDR3 region is kept as DNA, spanning 42 bases read in frame from base 1. This clone was found a few times. Which antigen it targets is not known. One base away there is no much larger clone; base qualities are not given. The same CDR3 arises from other DNA sequences in this sample as well.

This receptor was taken from a woman aged 40 to 50 in good health. Some clones in this sample may be carry-over from other donors' samples. Sample: PBMCs. The rearranged segments are TRBV9 and TRBJ2-1, and TRBD2 matches 7 of the central bases. This receptor has the CDR3 CASSVGGSGNEQFF. In nucleotides, the sequence is TGTGCCAGCAGCGTAGGCGGGAGCGGTAATGAGCAGTTCTTC.